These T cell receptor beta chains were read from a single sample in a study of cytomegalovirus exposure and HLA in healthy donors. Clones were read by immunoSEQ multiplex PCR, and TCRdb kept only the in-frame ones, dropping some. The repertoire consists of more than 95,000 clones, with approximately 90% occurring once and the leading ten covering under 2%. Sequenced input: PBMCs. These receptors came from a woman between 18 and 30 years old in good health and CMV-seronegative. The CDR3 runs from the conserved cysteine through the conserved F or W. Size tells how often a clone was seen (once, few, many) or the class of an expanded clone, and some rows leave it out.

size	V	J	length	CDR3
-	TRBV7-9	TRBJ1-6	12	CASSSTRTPLHF
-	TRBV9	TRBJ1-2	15	CASSPEALANYGYTF
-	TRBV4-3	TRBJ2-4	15	CASSQGQGAKNIQYF
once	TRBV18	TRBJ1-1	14	CASSPGQGNTEAFF
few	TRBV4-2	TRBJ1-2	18	CASSHVKPRTWYDYGYTF
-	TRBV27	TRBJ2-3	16	CASSPNDRVGTDTQYF
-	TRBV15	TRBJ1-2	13	CATSRGRVYGYTF
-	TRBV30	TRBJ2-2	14	CAWRGRGNTGELFF
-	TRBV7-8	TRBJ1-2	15	CASSLNTGSSYGYTF
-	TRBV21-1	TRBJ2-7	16	CASSPPVGTSGSRGYF
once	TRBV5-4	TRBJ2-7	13	CASSFGQGDEQYF
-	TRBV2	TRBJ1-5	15	CASSELNSANQPQHF
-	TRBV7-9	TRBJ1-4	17	CASSLVGQAKANEKLFF
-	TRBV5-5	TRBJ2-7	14	CASSLDRVDYEQYF
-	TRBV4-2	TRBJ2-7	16	CASSQDPGSAGYEQYF
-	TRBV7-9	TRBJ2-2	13	CASRPAGAGELFF
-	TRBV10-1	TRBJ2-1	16	CASSESGQGALGEQFF
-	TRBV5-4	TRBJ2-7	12	CASSLDTYEQYF
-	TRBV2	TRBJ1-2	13	CATGRRRNDGYTF
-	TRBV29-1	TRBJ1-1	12	CSVIREDYEAFF
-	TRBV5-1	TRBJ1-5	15	CASSPDGDVDQPQHF
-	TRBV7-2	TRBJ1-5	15	CASSHSDRTNQPQHF
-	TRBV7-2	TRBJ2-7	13	CASTTQGNHEQYF
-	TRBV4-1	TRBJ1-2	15	CASSQDTPGVGGYTF